These T cell receptor beta chains were read from a single sample in a study of OX40 agonist ivuxolimab in advanced cancers. Produced via immunoSEQ multiplex PCR; TCRdb's table is partial and in-frame only. Among 15,000 or so clones, roughly 79% were seen once, and the ten largest hold 35% to 40%. Sample: CD4+ or CD8+ T cells sorted from blood, taken in a trial of the OX40 agonist ivuxolimab. Every receptor here comes from an adult with an advanced solid tumor such as melanoma, head and neck, liver or kidney cancer. Both conserved end residues are part of each CDR3. Each record gives: J gene, V gene, clone size, CDR3 protein. Size is stated for part of the rows, as once, few or many counts, or as a class when the clone is expanded.

TRBJ1-2,TRBV5-5,once,CASSVDRGNYGYTF
TRBJ2-7,TRBV6-5,few,CASSYSYTYEQYF
TRBJ1-5,TRBV5-8,NA,CASSPGQATNQPQHF
TRBJ1-2,TRBV4-3,few,CASSQDLWAGGTGYTF
TRBJ2-4,TRBV5-6,NA,CASSLPGSPNIQYF
TRBJ1-1,TRBV7-8,NA,CASSLASRQLNTEAFF
TRBJ1-2,TRBV5-4,NA,CASRLPGHLSGYTF
TRBJ1-5,TRBV6-5,NA,CASSLRQGTQPQHF
TRBJ1-2,TRBV7-2,medium-sized,CASSLAFLGDGYTF
TRBJ2-7,TRBV11-1,NA,CASSLSRAGSYEQYF
TRBJ1-5,TRBV5-8,NA,CASGHRANQPQHF
TRBJ2-3,TRBV13,NA,CASSFRGAEDTQYF
TRBJ2-5,TRBV2,NA,CASSLVRTEKETQYF
TRBJ2-2,TRBV27,NA,CASSPAGTGYQNGELFF
TRBJ2-3,TRBV6-5,NA,CASSYGEGTDTQYF
TRBJ2-1,TRBV19,medium-sized,CASSIGADYNEQFF
TRBJ2-7,TRBV7-9,NA,CASSSGQVYEQYF
TRBJ2-5,TRBV7-2,NA,CASRQTGTLQETQYF
TRBJ1-3,TRBV6-6,NA,CASRGQGAGNTIYF
TRBJ2-1,TRBV6-5,NA,CASLTATGNEQFF
TRBJ1-4,TRBV6-5,once,CASSGPQGLLFF
TRBJ1-1,TRBV19,NA,CASNLGGNTEAFF
TRBJ2-7,TRBV4-1,NA,CASSQDPYYEQYF
TRBJ1-2,TRBV6-6,few,CAILGVYGYTF
TRBJ2-3,TRBV4-1,NA,CASSPDGGTQYF
TRBJ2-1,TRBV5-1,NA,CASSLAGNEQFF
TRBJ2-7,TRBV13,NA,CASSFSSYEQYF
TRBJ1-5,TRBV7-2,few,CASSQWLGFNQHF
TRBJ1-1,TRBV5-1,NA,CASSRGGYQGNTEAFF
TRBJ2-3,TRBV13,NA,CASSLLGDGTQYF
TRBJ1-3,TRBV11-2,NA,CASSLAGTADTIYF
TRBJ2-7,TRBV7-9,NA,CASSLADRTYEQYF
TRBJ2-2,TRBV6-5,NA,CASSYSWDPTGELFF
TRBJ2-2,TRBV5-1,NA,CASSWGQGATGELFF
TRBJ2-7,TRBV27,NA,CASSLGTGVGEQYF
TRBJ1-1,TRBV6-1,NA,CASSPVNTEAFF
TRBJ2-7,TRBV27,NA,CASSLGGTGLAAEQYF